This TCR beta chain was captured by sequencing in a study of identical twins. The CDR3 has 14 residues. The ends were cut back, 8 bases at V and 2 bases at J, with 13 bases in the middle. From germline, CDR1 is SGHTA and CDR2 FQGNSA. General observations from the study: Out-of-frame alpha sequences common to twins were enriched for low generation probability.

As concerns this clonotype: Its antigen is as yet unknown.

Via MiXCR, TCRdb re-called the 5' RACE reads, giving one row per CDR3 protein. The profile covers 410,000 or so distinct CDR3 sequences, with 15% to 20% appearing a single time and 10% to 15% taken by the ten largest. The sample comprised naive T cells sorted from blood. J is TRBJ2-1 and V is TRBV7-2; D unresolved. The receptor's source is a man over 45 in good health. This chain's CDR3 is CASDPGIPYNEQFF. CDR3 coding DNA: TGTGCCAGCGATCCGGGCATTCCCTACAATGAGCAGTTCTTC.